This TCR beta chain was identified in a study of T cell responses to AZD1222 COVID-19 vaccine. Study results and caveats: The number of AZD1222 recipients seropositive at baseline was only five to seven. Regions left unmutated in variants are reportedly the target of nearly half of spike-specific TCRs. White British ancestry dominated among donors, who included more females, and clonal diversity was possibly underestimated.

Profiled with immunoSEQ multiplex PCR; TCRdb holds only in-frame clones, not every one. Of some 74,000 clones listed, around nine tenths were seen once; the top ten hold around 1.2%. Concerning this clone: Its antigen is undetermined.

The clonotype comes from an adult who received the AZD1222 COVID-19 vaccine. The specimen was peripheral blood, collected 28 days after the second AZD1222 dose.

In DNA form, the CDR3 reads TGCGCCAGCAGCCAAGCGGACAGGGAGACTGAAGCTTTCTTT. Its translation: CASSQADRETEAFF. V is TRBV4-3 and J is TRBJ1-1; 8 bases are a match to TRBD1. CDR3 length equals 14 residues. The V gene end was trimmed by 1 base and the J gene end by 5 bases; junction bases not matched to a gene: 3. CDR1 LGHNA and CDR2 YSLEER come from the germline V gene.